The 26 T cell receptor beta chains below all came from one sample that was sequenced in a study of T cell responses to AZD1222 COVID-19 vaccine. Data came from immunoSEQ multiplex PCR; TCRdb stores just in-frame clones and leaves some out. The table includes 150,000 or so clones, 91% detected once. Sequenced material: peripheral blood, taken 28 days after the second AZD1222 dose. Receptors were obtained from an adult who received the AZD1222 COVID-19 vaccine.

The chain links TRBV6-6 to TRBJ1-5; D unresolved. The germline V and J ends were trimmed by 2 bases and 7 bases, with 9 bases remaining between them. The germline V gene encodes CDR1 MNHNY and CDR2 SVGAGI (reference sequence). This CDR3 comprises 13 residues. The CDR3 reads CASSYEGNQPQHF. The CDR3 coding sequence is TGTGCCAGCAGTTACGAGGGAAACCAGCCCCAGCATTTT.

V is TRBV6-6 and J is TRBJ1-3; no reliable D call. Between the trimmed V and J ends, which lost 8 bases and 7 bases, there was a span of 15 bases. CDR3 length: 13 residues. Germline values: CDR1 MNHNY, CDR2 SVGAGI (reference sequence). CDR3 in DNA: TGTGCCAGCTGGCTAGGATCCGGGAACACCATATATTTT. Translation gives CASWLGSGNTIYF.

This chain uses TRBV5-6 with TRBJ2-1, with 9 nucleotides matching TRBD1. The CDR3 totals 11 residues. The junction had 5 bases not matched to a gene; V was cut back by 9 bases and J by 10 bases. The V gene's germline CDR1 is SGHDT and CDR2 YYEEEE. The CDR3 sequence is CATSQGAEQFF. The DNA of the CDR3 is TGTGCCACCTCACAGGGGGCGGAGCAGTTCTTC.

The genes are TRBV27 and TRBJ2-7; D may match TRBD1 or TRBD2 (5 bases each). Germline loops: CDR1 MNHEY, CDR2 SMNVEV (reference sequence). The CDR3 runs 15 residues. Trimming pared 5 bases from V and 2 bases from J, leaving 16 bases between. CDR3 nucleotide sequence: TGTGCCAGCAGTACCTCAGGGAGCCTCCCCTACGAGCAGTACTTC. As protein: CASSTSGSLPYEQYF.

This sequence joins TRBV7-2 and TRBJ1-2, with D unresolved. From germline, CDR1 is SGHTA and CDR2 FQGNSA. Trimming took off 1 base at V and 0 bases at J, with 9 bases between the two ends. CDR3 length equals 15 residues. DNA for the CDR3: TGTGCCAGCAGCTTAGACCGGGATCCTAACTATGGCTACACCTTC. Protein product: CASSLDRDPNYGYTF.

The V and J genes are TRBV5-4 and TRBJ1-4; D gene uncertain. The ends were cut back, 1 base at V and 3 bases at J, with 10 bases in the middle. The CDR3 sequence is 15 residues long. From germline, CDR1 is SGHNT and CDR2 YYREEE (reference sequence). Here the CDR3 DNA reads TGTGCCAGCAGCTTGAAAGTCGTTTCTAATGAAAAACTGTTTTTT. Protein product: CASSLKVVSNEKLFF.

This sequence joins TRBV24-1 and TRBJ2-5; the D gene is possibly TRBD2 (5 bases). The ends were cut back, 3 bases at V and 9 bases at J, with 28 bases in the middle. The CDR3 loop spans 18 amino acids. The germline CDR1 and CDR2 sequences are KGHDR and SFDVKD. As DNA, the CDR3 is TGTGCCACCAGTGATCTAAACTCGGACTGTTTTATCGTGGCGGCCCAGTACTTC. This codes for CATSDLNSDCFIVAAQYF.

The chain links TRBV28 to TRBJ2-7; the match to TRBD2 covers 8 bases. V lost 7 bases to trimming and J lost 2 bases; unmatched junction nucleotides: 4. CDR1 and CDR2 from the germline V gene are MDHEN and SYDVKM. CDR3 size: 13 residues. The CDR3 DNA sequence: TGTGCCAGCAATGGCGGGAGGCCCTACGAGCAGTACTTC. Its translation is CASNGGRPYEQYF. The full variable domain, with the rest looked up from reference TRBV28 and TRBJ2-7, is DVKVTQSSRYLVKRTGEKVFLECVQDMDHENMFWYRQDPGLGLRLIYFSYDVKMKEKGDIPEGYSVSREKKERFSLILESASTNQTSMYLCASNGGRPYEQYFGPGTRLTVT.

This sequence joins TRBV11-2 and TRBJ2-1; a weak D match, TRBD2 (6 bases). The CDR3 consists of 13 residues. V lost 4 bases, J lost 9 bases, and 13 bases lay in between. Per the germline V gene, CDR1 is SGHAT and CDR2 is FQNNGV. The CDR3 spells CASSSHQGGEQFF. The CDR3, as DNA: TGTGCCAGCAGCTCTCACCAGGGAGGTGAGCAGTTCTTC.

This chain links TRBV7-8 with TRBJ1-1; D remains ambiguous. The CDR3 extends over 15 amino acids. V gave up 1 base and J gave up 2 bases, with 11 bases separating them. CDR1 is SGHVS, CDR2 FQNEAQ, per germline. CDR3 region: CASSLGARGNTEAFF. The CDR3 DNA is TGTGCCAGCAGCTTAGGGGCCCGAGGAAACACTGAAGCTTTCTTT.

The rearrangement uses TRBV5-1 and TRBJ2-1; no clear D. The CDR3 extends over 15 amino acids. V was shortened by 0 bases and J by 0 bases, with 7 bases between the two germline ends. In germline, CDR1 is SGHRS, CDR2 YFSETQ. As DNA, the CDR3 is TGCGCCAGCAGCTTGGACCCCAGCTCCTACAATGAGCAGTTCTTC. Its protein product is CASSLDPSSYNEQFF.

The gene calls are TRBV5-6 and TRBJ2-5; 9 bases agree with TRBD1. Germline CDR1 reads SGHDT; CDR2 reads YYEEEE. This CDR3 has 15 amino acids. V lost 1 base and J lost 5; bases outside the gene matches: 6. Written as DNA, the CDR3 is TGTGCCAGCAGCTTGCTCGGGACAGGGACGGAGACCCAGTACTTC. It yields the protein CASSLLGTGTETQYF.

Points on this clone: An end of the junction differs from the germline gene, which may be a read error. The CDR3 here is CASSVHPGQATNEQFF. The CDR3 nucleotides are TGCGCCAGCAGCGTGCACCCGGGACAGGCCACGAATGAGCAGTTCTTC. This sequence joins TRBV3-1 (or the pseudogene TRBV3-2) and TRBJ2-1, with 8 bases aligning to TRBD1. The germline V gene has CDR1 LGHDT and CDR2 YNNKEL (reference sequence). The CDR3 consists of 16 residues.

The chain joins TRBV20-1 to TRBJ2-5; D remains ambiguous. Germline V gene data show CDR1 as DFQATT and CDR2 as SNEGSKA (reference sequence). V was trimmed by 3 bases and J by 2 bases, leaving 10 bases between them. The length of the CDR3 is 13 residues. CDR3 nucleotide sequence: TGCAGTGCTAGTCTCGGGCAGCAAGAGACCCAGTACTTC. Its protein is CSASLGQQETQYF.

This chain uses TRBV21-1 with TRBJ1-6; TRBD1, as called in the table, went unchecked against the DNA. TRBV21-1 is reported as a pseudogene. This CDR3 is 18 amino acids long. The CDR3 DNA is TGTGCCAGCAGCAAAGGACGCAGGTCGCTATATTGGAATTCACCCCTCCACTTT. Translation: CASSKGRRSLYWNSPLHF.

The genes are TRBV6-1 and TRBJ2-1; D perhaps matches TRBD1 (5 bases). V lost 2 bases and J lost 0, with 11 bases in between. The CDR3 covers 16 residues. CDR1 MNHNS and CDR2 SASEGT come from the germline V gene. This CDR3 reads CASSEKGVASYNEQFF. The CDR3 region has the DNA TGTGCCAGCAGTGAAAAAGGGGTAGCCTCCTACAATGAGCAGTTCTTC.

This chain links TRBV6-5 with TRBJ1-4; D remains ambiguous. V was cut by 7 bases and J by 3 bases, with 9 bases left in between. Germline V gene data show CDR1 as MNHEY and CDR2 as SVGAGI. This CDR3 spans 13 amino acids. Written as DNA, the CDR3 is TGTGCCAGCACGGCAGTCCCTAATGAAAAACTGTTTTTT. Protein: CASTAVPNEKLFF.

The V call is TRBV9, the J call TRBJ2-5; D is uncertain. Trimming removed 0 bases from V and 5 bases from J, with 14 bases in between. The CDR3 consists of 15 residues. Germline V CDR1 and CDR2: SGDLS, YYNGEE. The CDR3 DNA reads TGTGCCAGCAGCGTAGACGGCAGAACCTTGGAGACCCAGTACTTC. Its translation: CASSVDGRTLETQYF. The entire variable domain, with the rest obtained from reference TRBV9 and TRBJ2-5, is as follows: DSGVTQTPKHLITATGQRVTLRCSPRSGDLSVYWYQQSLDQGLQFLIQYYNGEERAKGNILERFSAQQFPDLHSELNLSSLELGDSALYFCASSVDGRTLETQYFGPGTRLLVL.

The CDR3 DNA sequence: TGTGCCAGTAGTATAGGGTTTTATAGCAATCAGCCCCAGCATTTT. Its protein is CASSIGFYSNQPQHF. The genes are TRBV19 and TRBJ1-5; no definite D call. The CDR3 is 15 residues long. Trimming cost V 1 base and J 0 bases, with 7 bases left between them. Germline V gene data show CDR1 as LNHDA and CDR2 as SQIVND (reference sequence).

The count of this clone is one. V usage is TRBV6-2 or TRBV6-3 and J usage is TRBJ2-5, with 12 positions matching TRBD2. Germline V gene sequence: CDR1 MNHEY, CDR2 SVGEGT. The CDR3 spans 15 residues. Trimming at V came to 5 bases and at J to 5 bases, leaving 6 bases not matched to a gene. The CDR3 reads CASSQRTSGAETQYF. The CDR3 nucleotides read TGTGCCAGCAGTCAGAGGACTAGCGGGGCGGAGACCCAGTACTTC.

Here the CDR3 reads CASSLGQGAREQFF. The CDR3 coding sequence is TGTGCCAGCAGTTTGGGACAGGGGGCGAGGGAGCAGTTCTTC. The chain carries TRBV27 and TRBJ2-1; 12 bases fit TRBD1. Losses at the gene ends were 3 bases for V and 10 bases for J; bases not matched to a gene: 4. Germline V CDR1 and CDR2: MNHEY, SMNVEV (reference sequence). CDR3 length: 14 residues.

This clone was counted once. The J gene is TRBJ2-2, the V gene TRBV2; D not resolved. Germline assignment: CDR1 SNHLY and CDR2 FYNNEI. V was shortened by 3 bases and J by 12 bases, with 11 bases between the two germline ends. The CDR3 extends over 12 amino acids. The CDR3 protein is CASSDGFTQLFF. The CDR3 coding sequence is TGTGCCAGCAGTGATGGGTTTACTCAGCTGTTTTTT.

This clone was counted once. The CDR3 region is CSVERENTEAFF. CDR3 DNA: TGCAGCGTTGAAAGGGAGAACACTGAAGCTTTCTTT. The genes are TRBV29-1 and TRBJ1-1, with D unclear. This CDR3 has 12 residues. Germline V gene lookup returns CDR1 SQVTM and CDR2 ANQGSEA. Trimming took 2 bases from V and 1 from J, leaving 5 bases between them.

The chain carries TRBV4-2 and TRBJ1-2; no clear D gene. Trimming removed 1 base from V and 1 base from J, with 1 base in between. Germline CDR1 reads LGHNA; CDR2 reads YNFKEQ. The CDR3 sequence is 12 residues long. The CDR3 reads CASSQVNYGYTF. CDR3 coding DNA: TGTGCCAGCAGCCAAGTTAACTATGGCTACACCTTC.

This sequence joins TRBV18 and TRBJ1-2; D call uncertain. The CDR3 runs 13 residues. Per the germline V gene, CDR1 is KGHSH and CDR2 is LQKENI. Trimming pared 1 base from V and 3 bases from J, leaving 6 bases between. CDR3 region: CASSPQGDYGYTF. DNA of the CDR3: TGTGCCAGCTCACCACAGGGAGACTATGGCTACACCTTC.

A few counts support this clone. The V gene is TRBV7-9, the J gene TRBJ1-4, with 7 bases identical to TRBD1. The CDR3 is made up of 15 amino acids. J gave up 0 bases and V 5 bases, and 3 bases lay outside the gene matches. In germline, CDR1 is SEHNR, CDR2 FQNEAQ (reference sequence). The CDR3 region has the DNA TGTGCCAGCAGCCTCGGGACAGCAACTAATGAAAAACTGTTTTTT. The encoded protein is CASSLGTATNEKLFF.